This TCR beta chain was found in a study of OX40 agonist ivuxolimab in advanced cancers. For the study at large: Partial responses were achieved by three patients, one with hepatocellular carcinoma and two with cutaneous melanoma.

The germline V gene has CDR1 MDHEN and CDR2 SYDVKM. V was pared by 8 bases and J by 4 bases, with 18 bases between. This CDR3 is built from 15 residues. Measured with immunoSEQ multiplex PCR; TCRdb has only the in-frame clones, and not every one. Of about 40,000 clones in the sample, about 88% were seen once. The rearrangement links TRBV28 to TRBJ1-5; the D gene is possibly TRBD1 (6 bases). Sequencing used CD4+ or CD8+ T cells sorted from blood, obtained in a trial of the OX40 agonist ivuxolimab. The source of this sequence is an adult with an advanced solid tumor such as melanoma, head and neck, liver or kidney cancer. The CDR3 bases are TGTGCCAGCCCCTTGGACAGAGGGGTAAATCAGCCCCAGCATTTT. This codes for CASPLDRGVNQPQHF.